These 27 T cell receptor beta chains originate from one sample sequenced in a study of blood T cells in healthy people across ages. It was with a sample-barcoded 5' primer and a J-beta primer mix that a second PCR of about 7 to 12 cycles was run. TCRdb processed the 5' RACE reads anew with MiXCR; each CDR3 protein has one entry. The data hold approximately 1,000,000 distinct CDR3 sequences, with around 43% observed a single time. The sequenced sample was blood. Source of these receptors: an older woman in good health.

The chain links TRBV29-1 to TRBJ2-1, with D hard to call. CDR1 and CDR2 from the germline V gene are SQVTM and ANQGSEA. The CDR3 is 16 amino acids. The ends were cut back, 4 bases at V and 0 bases at J, with 16 bases in the middle. The CDR3 region is CSVVVGSGSSYNEQFF. The CDR3 DNA follows: TGCAGCGTTGTTGTTGGGTCCGGCAGCTCCTACAATGAGCAGTTCTTC.

The genes are TRBV12-5 and TRBJ2-5; perhaps D is TRBD1 or TRBD2 (5 bases each). This CDR3 region has 16 residues. Germline V gene data show CDR1 as LGHNT and CDR2 as FRNRAP. The germline V and J ends were trimmed by 4 bases and 4 bases, with 19 bases remaining between them. The CDR3 protein is CASGSRRDPGGETQYF. In nucleotides, the CDR3 is TGTGCTAGTGGTTCCCGTAGGGACCCCGGAGGAGAGACCCAGTACTTC. Complete variable domain (other parts from reference TRBV12-5 and TRBJ2-5): DARVTQTPRHKVTEMGQEVTMRCQPILGHNTVFWYRQTMMQGLELLAYFRNRAPLDDSGMPKDRFSAEMPDATLATLKIQPSEPRDSAVYFCASGSRRDPGGETQYFGPGTRLLVL.

The rearrangement joins TRBV11-2 to TRBJ2-5, with D perhaps matching TRBD2 (5 bases). Gene TRBJ2-7 matches the end of the DNA better, so the J call may be wrong. Germline V lookup: CDR1 SGHAT, CDR2 FQNNGV. This CDR3 is built from 14 residues. Here the CDR3 reads CASSLFAEAGEQYF. CDR3 DNA sequence: TGTGCCAGCAGCTTATTCGCGGAGGCGGGCGAGCAGTACTTC.

Worth noting for this clonotype: A read error may account for a junction end that differs from germline. The genes are TRBV7-8 and TRBJ2-1, with D unresolved. Per germline, CDR1 SGHVS and CDR2 FQNEAQ. This CDR3 has 16 amino acids. Here the CDR3 reads CASARDGPKAYNEQFF. The CDR3 coding sequence is TGTGCCAGCGCCCGAGACGGTCCGAAAGCCTACAACGAGCAGTTCTTC.

The rearrangement joins TRBV5-1 to TRBJ2-4; D gene unclear. The J call is uncertain, as TRBJ2-5 better fits the DNA end. Germline assignment: CDR1 SGHRS and CDR2 YFSETQ. This CDR3 comprises 16 residues. In DNA, the CDR3 is TGCGCCAGCAGCTTGGCCGTTGGGATGGAGCGAGAGACCCAGTACTTC. Translated, it gives CASSLAVGMERETQYF.

This sequence joins TRBV19 and TRBJ2-1; no reliable D call. The CDR3 spans 12 residues. Trimming left V 1 base short and J 10 bases short, with 8 bases between. CDR1 is LNHDA and CDR2 is SQIVND in the germline V gene (reference sequence). Here the CDR3 DNA reads TGTGCCAGTAGTATAGGTTTTCGCGAGCAGTTCTTC. This encodes CASSIGFREQFF.

The rearrangement links TRBV3-1 to TRBJ2-3, with 9 bases identical to TRBD2. The junction had 4 bases not matched to a gene; V was cut back by 6 bases and J by 3 bases. Germline V gene data show CDR1 as LGHDT and CDR2 as YNNKEL (reference sequence). The CDR3 contains 14 residues. DNA of the CDR3: TGTGCCAGCAGACCTAGCGGGACGACAGATACGCAGTATTTT. Encoded protein: CASRPSGTTDTQYF.

The chain joins TRBV7-3 to TRBJ2-1, with TRBD2 matching 10 bases. Trimming took 2 bases from V and 8 from J; bases not matched to a gene: 6. The length of the CDR3 is 15 residues. Germline-derived CDR1 and CDR2 are SGHTA and FQGTGA. DNA for the CDR3: TGTGCCAGCAGCTTATCATCAGCGGGAGGGTATGAGCAGTTCTTC. Protein sequence: CASSLSSAGGYEQFF.

This clonotype was seen only a few times. The chain links TRBV7-2 to TRBJ2-1; D is perhaps TRBD2 (6 bases). This CDR3 has 17 residues. Germline CDR1 is SGHTA and CDR2 is FQGNSA. Trimming shortened V by 2 bases and J by 6 bases, and 20 bases separated the two germline ends. The CDR3 DNA follows: TGTGCCAGCAGCTTATCGTGGGGGGTAGGGGTTAGCAATGAGCAGTTCTTC. Amino acid sequence: CASSLSWGVGVSNEQFF. Full variable domain (remainder filled in from reference TRBV7-2 and TRBJ2-1): GAGVSQSPSNKVTEKGKDVELRCDPISGHTALYWYRQSLGQGLEFLIYFQGNSAPDKSGLPSDRFSAERTGGSVSTLTIQRTQQEDSAVYLCASSLSWGVGVSNEQFFGPGTRLTVL.

This clonotype was recorded many times. The gene calls are TRBV9 and TRBJ2-3; D is uncertain. Deletions cut 0 bases from V and 1 base from J, with 6 bases between. The germline gives CDR1 SGDLS, CDR2 YYNGEE. This CDR3 has 14 residues. DNA for the CDR3: TGTGCCAGCAGCGTAGTTGGCGGCACAGATACGCAGTATTTT. This translates into CASSVVGGTDTQYF.

The chain employs TRBV5-6 and TRBJ1-2, with D possibly TRBD1 on 6 matching bases. V lost 4 bases and J lost 8, with 12 bases in between. This CDR3 comprises 12 residues. The V gene's germline CDR1 is SGHDT and CDR2 YYEEEE. In DNA form, the CDR3 reads TGTGCCAGCAGCATAAGGGGGAGCGGCTACACCTTC. Protein sequence: CASSIRGSGYTF.

This clonotype has a single count. V is TRBV5-1 and J is TRBJ2-7; D unclear. This CDR3 has 17 amino acids. CDR1 and CDR2 (germline): SGHRS, YFSETQ. Trimming left V 2 bases short and J 1 base short, with 19 bases between. CDR3 region: CASSFRPEGPRSYEQYF. CDR3 coding DNA: TGCGCCAGCAGCTTTCGGCCGGAAGGCCCCAGGTCCTACGAGCAGTACTTC.

To note about this clonotype: Since no conserved phenylalanine or tryptophan closes the CDR3, a read error is the likely cause. The rearrangement links TRBV4-2 to TRBJ2-3; D might be TRBD2 (5 bases). The ends were cut back, 4 bases at V and 0 bases at J, with 17 bases in the middle. This CDR3 has 17 residues. CDR1 LGHNA and CDR2 YNFKEQ come from the germline V gene. In DNA, the CDR3 is TGTGCCAGCAGCCGAGATAGGAGTAGCGCGAGCACAGATACGCAGTATTCT. Protein product: CASSRDRSSASTDTQYS.

A note on this clonotype: The junction departs from the called germline gene at one end, perhaps through a read error. The CDR3 DNA reads TGTGCCAGCAGTTACGACTCCCACAATGAGCAGTTCTTC. As protein: CASSYDSHNEQFF. This rearrangement joins TRBV6-6 to TRBJ2-1; D unclear. The CDR3 has 13 residues. CDR1 and CDR2 from the germline V gene are MNHNY and SVGAGI (reference sequence).

This sequence joins TRBV7-6 and TRBJ2-5, with 8 bases identical to TRBD2. The CDR3 has 15 amino acids. Germline CDR1 SGHVS, CDR2 FNYEAQ. V was pared by 1 base and J by 1 base, with 2 bases of the junction left unmatched. CDR3 region: CASSLDGGVQETQYF. CDR3 coding DNA: TGTGCCAGCAGCTTAGACGGGGGGGTCCAAGAGACCCAGTACTTC.

This clonotype came up a few times. The V call is TRBV18, the J call TRBJ1-4; TRBD1 matches at 8 bases. The junction had 2 bases not matched to a gene; V was cut back by 2 bases and J by 0 bases. Looked up from germline, CDR1 is KGHSH and CDR2 is LQKENI. The CDR3 length is 16 residues. CDR3 DNA sequence: TGTGCCAGCTCACCAAACAGGGGGACAACTAATGAAAAACTGTTTTTT. This gives the protein CASSPNRGTTNEKLFF.

A few counts support this clonotype. The V gene is TRBV29-1, the J gene TRBJ2-3; D gene uncertain. The CDR3 sequence is 11 residues long. Trimming cost V 1 base and J 7 bases, with 6 bases left between them. Germline V gene lookup returns CDR1 SQVTM and CDR2 ANQGSEA. The CDR3 DNA reads as TGCAGCGTTGAAGTCGTAAATACGCAGTATTTT. Its translation is CSVEVVNTQYF.

J is TRBJ2-3 and V is TRBV9; 8 bases line up with TRBD1. The CDR3 runs 15 residues. Germline V lookup: CDR1 SGDLS, CDR2 YYNGEE. Losses at the gene ends were 3 bases for V and 1 base for J; bases not matched to a gene: 4. The CDR3 spells CASSDRGFGTDTQYF. The CDR3 coding sequence is TGTGCCAGCAGCGACAGGGGGTTCGGCACAGATACGCAGTATTTT.

This clonotype has a handful of counts. The chain combines TRBV5-1 with TRBJ2-3; the D gene is possibly TRBD2 (6 bases). V was cut by 3 bases and J by 4 bases, with 15 bases left in between. Germline lookup yields CDR1 SGHRS and CDR2 YFSETQ. The CDR3 sequence is 15 residues long. The CDR3: CASSSDPSGADTQYF. DNA for the CDR3: TGCGCCAGCAGCTCAGACCCCTCGGGGGCAGATACGCAGTATTTT.

This clonotype has only a few counts. The chain carries TRBV7-9 and TRBJ2-7; D might be TRBD2 (6 bases). CDR1 and CDR2 (germline): SEHNR, FQNEAQ (reference sequence). V lost 4 bases and J lost 1, with 11 bases in between. This CDR3 region has 14 residues. Written as DNA, the CDR3 is TGTGCCAGCAGCTCGGGCGGGACTTCCTACGAGCAGTACTTC. This gives the protein CASSSGGTSYEQYF.

This clonotype was picked up a small number of times. The CDR3 nucleotides are TGCAGTGCTAGATCACAGGGAAACACTGAAGCTTTCTTT. Residues: CSARSQGNTEAFF. The chain has TRBV20-1 and TRBJ1-1; TRBD1 is a possible D gene (6 bases). CDR3 length: 13 residues. Per germline, CDR1 DFQATT and CDR2 SNEGSKA (reference sequence). Trimming stripped 2 bases from V and 2 bases from J, with 9 bases between.

In its sample, this clonotype was seen many times. The CDR3 is CASIRGTTGYGYTF. The CDR3 DNA reads as TGTGCCAGCATCAGGGGAACAACTGGCTATGGCTACACCTTC. The V call is TRBV6-1, the J call TRBJ1-2; a possible D gene is TRBD1 (6 bases). Germline lookup yields CDR1 MNHNS and CDR2 SASEGT. The CDR3 spans 14 residues. Deletions cut 7 bases from V and 4 bases from J, with 16 bases between.

This clonotype was seen more than once but under ten times. The V call is TRBV10-3, the J call TRBJ2-7; D tentatively reads TRBD1 or TRBD2 (5 bases each). The ends were cut back, 11 bases at V and 0 bases at J, with 8 bases in the middle. The CDR3 has 11 amino acids. Germline V lookup: CDR1 ENHRY, CDR2 SYGVKD. The CDR3, as DNA: TGTGCCGCCGGGACCTCCTACGAGCAGTACTTC. Protein: CAAGTSYEQYF.

CDR3 loop: CASRQEEKLFF. CDR3 nucleotide sequence: TGTGCCAGCAGACAGGAAGAAAAACTGTTTTTT. This sequence joins TRBV10-3 and TRBJ1-4, with D perhaps TRBD1 (6 bases). This CDR3 region has 11 residues. Between the trimmed V and J ends, which lost 10 bases and 8 bases, there was a span of 11 bases. The germline gives CDR1 ENHRY, CDR2 SYGVKD.

There are a few counts of this clonotype. V and J are TRBV15 and TRBJ2-3, with TRBD2 identical over 13 bases. The V gene end was trimmed by 8 bases and the J gene end by 6 bases; junction bases not matched to a gene: 8. Germline loops: CDR1 LNHNV, CDR2 YYDKDF (reference sequence). The CDR3 totals 15 residues. CDR3: CATFPGTSGMDTQYF. The CDR3 DNA reads TGTGCCACCTTCCCTGGGACTAGCGGGATGGATACGCAGTATTTT.

This clonotype was seen more than once but under ten times. V usage is TRBV27 and J usage is TRBJ2-5, with 8 bases that match TRBD2. TRBJ2-7 matches the DNA end more closely, so the J call is doubtful. The CDR3 runs to 14 residues. Germline V gene data show CDR1 as MNHEY and CDR2 as SMNVEV (reference sequence). The DNA of the CDR3 is TGTGCCAGCAGTTTTGGCGGGAGGACGTACGAGCAGTACTTC. Its protein is CASSFGGRTYEQYF.

This clonotype occurred a few times. The V call is TRBV25-1, the J call TRBJ1-2; D might be TRBD1 (5 bases). CDR1 MGHDK and CDR2 SYGVNS come from the germline V gene. V was cut by 8 bases and J by 8 bases, with 15 bases left in between. The CDR3 runs to 12 residues. This chain's CDR3 is CASARGAGGYTF. The CDR3 DNA reads TGTGCCAGCGCACGAGGGGCAGGCGGCTACACCTTC.